This T cell receptor (beta chain) stems from a study of blood T cell repertoires in COVID-19. Study-level information: Samples of COVID-19 (acute and convalescent) were obtained from the United States, Italy and Spain. Sources were T cells, B-cell-depleted T cells, or PBMCs; the material itself was cDNA or gDNA.

This CDR3 has 12 amino acids. Deletions cut 3 bases from V and 10 bases from J, with 11 bases between. The germline V gene has CDR1 SGHRS and CDR2 YFSETQ. The authors' processing: The authors estimated nucleated cell counts from reference gene primer amplification. The assay was immunoSEQ multiplex PCR, and TCRdb's table has in-frame clones only and misses some. D and trimming come from the DNA, and the V and J calls and clone size come from that table. Here the sample spans roughly 150,000 clones, 81% being singletons. V is TRBV5-1 and J is TRBJ2-1; the D gene is possibly TRBD2 (5 bases). Sequenced sample: peripheral blood. The TCR was taken from a human donor in a cohort sampled during active COVID-19. Here the CDR3 reads CASSWTPLEQFF. CDR3 DNA: TGCGCCAGCAGCTGGACTCCCCTGGAGCAGTTCTTC.